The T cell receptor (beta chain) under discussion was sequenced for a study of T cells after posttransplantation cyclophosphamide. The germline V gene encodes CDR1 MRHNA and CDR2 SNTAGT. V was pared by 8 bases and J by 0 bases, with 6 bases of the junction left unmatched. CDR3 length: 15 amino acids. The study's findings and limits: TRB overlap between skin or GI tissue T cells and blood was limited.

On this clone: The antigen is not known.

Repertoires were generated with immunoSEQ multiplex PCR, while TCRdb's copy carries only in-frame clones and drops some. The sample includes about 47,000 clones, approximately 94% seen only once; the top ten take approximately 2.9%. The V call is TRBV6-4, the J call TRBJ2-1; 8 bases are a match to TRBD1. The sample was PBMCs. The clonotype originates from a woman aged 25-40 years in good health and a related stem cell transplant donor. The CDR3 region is CASGRQGASYNEQFF. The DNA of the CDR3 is TGTGCCAGCGGGCGTCAGGGGGCCTCCTACAATGAGCAGTTCTTC.